This is a list of T cell receptor beta chains from one sample in a study of T cell clones after liver transplantation. Assay used: immunoSEQ multiplex PCR; TCRdb lists only in-frame clones, some missing. The sample records tens of thousands of clones, over 60% being singletons. The starting material was CD4+ T cells from blood, obtained at the 22-month timepoint. These receptors originate from a human patient who received a liver transplant. Some T cells may originate from the graft donor. Both conserved end residues are part of each CDR3. D genes are given only for firm matches. Clone sizes are given selectively: once, few, many, or a class where the clone is expanded.

j_gene: TRBJ1-1; v_gene: TRBV19; abundance: NA; d_gene: NA; CDR3aa: CASSPSGRVDRSEAFF; CDR3nt: TGTGCCAGTAGTCCCTCGGGGAGGGTGGATCGCTCTGAAGCTTTCTTT
j_gene: TRBJ2-7; v_gene: TRBV15; abundance: NA; d_gene: TRBD1; CDR3aa: CATSRGGQGTGEQYF; CDR3nt: TGTGCCACCAGCAGGGGGGGACAGGGAACCGGCGAGCAGTACTTC
j_gene: TRBJ2-7; v_gene: TRBV28; abundance: few; d_gene: NA; CDR3aa: CASSLWSAESSYEQYF; CDR3nt: TGTGCCAGCAGTTTATGGTCCGCGGAAAGCTCCTACGAGCAGTACTTC
j_gene: TRBJ1-3; v_gene: TRBV27; abundance: few; d_gene: NA; CDR3aa: CASSLSRSGNTIYF; CDR3nt: TGTGCCAGCAGTTTATCTCGCTCTGGAAACACCATATATTTT
j_gene: TRBJ2-1; v_gene: TRBV7-2; abundance: once; d_gene: TRBD2; CDR3aa: CASSSLAGGRREQFF; CDR3nt: TGTGCCAGCAGCTCCTTAGCGGGGGGTCGAAGAGAGCAGTTCTTC
j_gene: TRBJ1-1; v_gene: TRBV28; abundance: NA; d_gene: NA; CDR3aa: CASSLSQGGGTEAFF; CDR3nt: TGTGCCAGCAGTTTGTCACAGGGTGGTGGAACTGAAGCTTTCTTT
j_gene: TRBJ1-5; v_gene: TRBV7-2; abundance: NA; d_gene: NA; CDR3aa: CASSYSTVGQPQHF; CDR3nt: TGTGCCAGCAGCTACTCGACAGTTGGGCAGCCCCAGCATTTT
j_gene: TRBJ1-1; v_gene: TRBV19; abundance: NA; d_gene: NA; CDR3aa: CASMPRGVNTEAFF; CDR3nt: TGTGCCAGTATGCCACGGGGAGTGAACACTGAAGCTTTCTTT
j_gene: TRBJ1-4; v_gene: TRBV5-4; abundance: few; d_gene: NA; CDR3aa: CASTPGQGEFEKLFF; CDR3nt: TGTGCCAGCACCCCCGGCCAGGGAGAATTTGAAAAACTGTTTTTT
j_gene: TRBJ2-2; v_gene: TRBV6-5; abundance: NA; d_gene: NA; CDR3aa: CASSYLGGSSGELFF; CDR3nt: TGTGCCAGCAGTTACTTGGGCGGTAGTAGCGGGGAGCTGTTTTTT
j_gene: TRBJ2-5; v_gene: TRBV19; abundance: NA; d_gene: TRBD1; CDR3aa: CASSRSTGIQETQYF; CDR3nt: TGTGCCAGTAGTAGATCGACAGGGATACAAGAGACCCAGTACTTC
j_gene: TRBJ2-2; v_gene: TRBV28; abundance: NA; d_gene: NA; CDR3aa: CASSGGQTNTGELFF; CDR3nt: TGTGCCAGCAGTGGCGGACAGACGAACACCGGGGAGCTGTTTTTT
j_gene: TRBJ2-7; v_gene: TRBV19; abundance: NA; d_gene: NA; CDR3aa: CASSMGQDPYEQYF; CDR3nt: TGTGCCAGTAGTATGGGCCAGGACCCCTACGAGCAGTACTTC
j_gene: TRBJ1-3; v_gene: TRBV5-1; abundance: few; d_gene: NA; CDR3aa: CASSLDGNTIYF; CDR3nt: TGCGCCAGCAGCTTGGATGGAAACACCATATATTTT
j_gene: TRBJ2-6; v_gene: TRBV2; abundance: NA; d_gene: NA; CDR3aa: CASSGGLGRISGANVLTF; CDR3nt: TGTGCCAGCAGTGGCGGCTTGGGAAGGATCTCTGGGGCCAACGTCCTGACTTTC
j_gene: TRBJ1-2; v_gene: TRBV27; abundance: few; d_gene: TRBD1; CDR3aa: CASSLSGQGPGGYTF; CDR3nt: TGTGCCAGCAGTTTATCGGGACAGGGCCCAGGTGGCTACACCTTC
j_gene: TRBJ1-2; v_gene: TRBV19; abundance: NA; d_gene: NA; CDR3aa: CASSPGAVGYTF; CDR3nt: TGTGCCAGTAGTCCCGGGGCGGTAGGCTACACCTTC
j_gene: TRBJ2-7; v_gene: TRBV30; abundance: once; d_gene: TRBD1; CDR3aa: CAWSVGGTGFYEQYF; CDR3nt: TGTGCCTGGAGTGTAGGCGGGACAGGGTTCTACGAGCAGTACTTC
j_gene: TRBJ1-1; v_gene: TRBV6-1; abundance: NA; d_gene: NA; CDR3aa: CASSPFDSMNTEAFF; CDR3nt: TGTGCCAGCAGTCCCTTCGACAGTATGAACACTGAAGCTTTCTTT
j_gene: TRBJ2-3; v_gene: TRBV11-1; abundance: NA; d_gene: TRBD1; CDR3aa: CASSLASAGGTGTQYF; CDR3nt: TGTGCCAGCAGCTTAGCGTCGGCAGGGGGCACGGGTACGCAGTATTTT
j_gene: TRBJ1-1; v_gene: TRBV7-7; abundance: few; d_gene: NA; CDR3aa: CASSSGLNTEAFF; CDR3nt: TGTGCTAGCAGCTCCGGACTGAACACTGAAGCTTTCTTT
j_gene: TRBJ1-6; v_gene: TRBV7-8; abundance: NA; d_gene: NA; CDR3aa: CASSLARANSPLHF; CDR3nt: TGTGCCAGCAGCTTAGCCAGGGCTAATTCACCCCTCCACTTT
j_gene: TRBJ2-3; v_gene: TRBV27; abundance: NA; d_gene: NA; CDR3aa: CASRRINTGLTQYF; CDR3nt: TGTGCCAGCAGACGGATAAATACAGGTCTGACGCAGTATTTT
j_gene: TRBJ1-2; v_gene: TRBV7-2; abundance: NA; d_gene: NA; CDR3aa: CASSLSSYGYTF; CDR3nt: TGTGCCAGCAGCTTATCCAGTTATGGCTACACCTTC
j_gene: TRBJ1-3; v_gene: TRBV5-5; abundance: NA; d_gene: NA; CDR3aa: CASSLRMSSGNTIYF; CDR3nt: TGTGCCAGCAGCTTACGGATGAGCTCTGGAAACACCATATATTTT